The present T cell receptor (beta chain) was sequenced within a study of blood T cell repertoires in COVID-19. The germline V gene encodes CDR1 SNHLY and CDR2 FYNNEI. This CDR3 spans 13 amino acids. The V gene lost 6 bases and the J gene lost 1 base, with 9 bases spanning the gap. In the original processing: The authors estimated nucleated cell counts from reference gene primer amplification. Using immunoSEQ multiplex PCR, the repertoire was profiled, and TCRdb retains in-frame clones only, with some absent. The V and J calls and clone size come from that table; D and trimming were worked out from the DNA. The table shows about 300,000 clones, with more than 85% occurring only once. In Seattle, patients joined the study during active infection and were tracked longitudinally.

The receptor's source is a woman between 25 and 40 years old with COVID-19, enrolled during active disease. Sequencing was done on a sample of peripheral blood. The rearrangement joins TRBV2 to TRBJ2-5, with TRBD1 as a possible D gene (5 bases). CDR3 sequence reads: CASSGHSQETQYF. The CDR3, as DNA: TGTGCCAGCAGCGGACACAGCCAAGAGACCCAGTACTTC.